These T cell receptor beta chains were read from a single sample in a study of blood T cell repertoires in COVID-19. TCRdb's copy holds only in-frame clones and misses some; the assay was immunoSEQ multiplex PCR. This table has about 130,000 clones, around 85% appearing once. The material sequenced was peripheral blood. These receptors were obtained from a man younger than 40 with COVID-19, enrolled during active disease. CDR3s include the opening cysteine and the closing phenylalanine or tryptophan. A D gene is named only where the DNA matches it firmly. A row's size may be missing; if present it is once, few, many or a size class.

size	V	D	J	CDR3	DNA
.	TRBV28	TRBD2	TRBJ2-5	CASSLPFFLGLAGNQETQYF	TGTGCCAGCAGTTTGCCATTCTTCCTTGGGCTAGCGGGGAACCAAGAGACCCAGTACTTC
.	TRBV5-1	.	TRBJ2-5	CASSEGAVTEQETQYF	TGCGCCAGCAGCGAGGGTGCTGTTACAGAACAAGAGACCCAGTACTTC
.	TRBV30	TRBD1	TRBJ2-3	CAWSFGRQGASDTQYF	TGTGCCTGGAGTTTCGGGAGACAGGGGGCGTCGGATACGCAGTATTTT
.	TRBV7-2	TRBD1	TRBJ1-2	CASSVTGQGGYGYTF	TGTGCCAGCAGCGTTACCGGACAGGGCGGCTATGGCTACACCTTC
.	TRBV5-8	.	TRBJ1-2	CASSLSGVWGYTF	TGTGCCAGCAGCTTGTCAGGGGTCTGGGGCTACACCTTC
.	TRBV5-4	TRBD1	TRBJ2-6	CASSLVGQGADGNVLTF	TGTGCCAGCAGCTTAGTCGGTCAGGGGGCGGATGGCAACGTCCTGACTTTC
.	TRBV12-3/TRBV12-4	TRBD1	TRBJ1-2	CASSTGGARGYTF	TGTGCCAGCAGTACAGGGGGCGCAAGGGGCTACACCTTC
.	TRBV27	TRBD1	TRBJ1-2	CASSQGGYGYTF	TGTGCCAGCAGCCAGGGGGGCTATGGCTACACCTTC
once	TRBV7-6	.	TRBJ2-7	CASSFDMSYEQYF	TGTGCCAGCAGCTTCGACATGTCCTACGAGCAGTACTTC
.	TRBV10-3	TRBD1	TRBJ2-7	CAISDGQGVPVHDKVQYF	TGTGCCATCAGTGATGGGCAGGGGGTCCCCGTCCACGATAAGGTGCAGTACTTC
.	TRBV5-6	.	TRBJ2-7	CASSPGIGYEQYF	TGTGCCAGCAGCCCCGGGATCGGGTACGAGCAGTACTTC
.	TRBV5-1	.	TRBJ2-7	CASSVGLAYEQYF	TGCGCCAGCAGTGTGGGGCTCGCCTACGAGCAGTACTTC
.	TRBV7-9	.	TRBJ1-1	CASIESLNTEAFF	TGTGCCAGCATTGAGAGCTTGAACACTGAAGCTTTCTTT
.	TRBV7-2	.	TRBJ2-1	CASSLVSGVGNEQFF	TGTGCCAGCAGCTTAGTTTCAGGGGTGGGAAATGAGCAGTTCTTC
.	TRBV29-1	.	TRBJ2-5	CSVVNRVQETQYF	TGCAGCGTAGTAAACAGGGTCCAAGAGACCCAGTACTTC
.	TRBV5-4	.	TRBJ2-5	CASSLPASEETQYF	TGTGCCAGCAGCTTGCCAGCTAGCGAAGAGACCCAGTACTTC
.	TRBV19	.	TRBJ1-5	CASREEAKEGSNQPQHF	TGTGCCAGTAGGGAGGAGGCCAAGGAGGGTAGCAATCAGCCCCAGCATTTT
few	TRBV18	TRBD1	TRBJ1-2	CASSGGQLEGYTF	TGTGCCAGCTCCGGGGGACAGTTAGAGGGCTACACCTTC
.	TRBV11-3	TRBD2	TRBJ2-1	CASSWGTSATYNEQFF	TGTGCCAGCAGCTGGGGGACTAGCGCCACTTACAATGAGCAGTTCTTC
.	TRBV4-2	TRBD1	TRBJ2-1	CASSQENRGESYNEQFF	TGTGCCAGCAGCCAAGAAAACAGGGGGGAATCCTACAATGAGCAGTTCTTC
.	TRBV5-1	.	TRBJ2-1	CASSYPSSYNEQFF	TGCGCCAGCAGCTACCCTAGCTCCTACAATGAGCAGTTCTTC
once	TRBV30	TRBD1	TRBJ1-5	CAWSYRGDQPQHF	TGTGCCTGGAGCTACAGGGGTGATCAGCCCCAGCATTTT
.	TRBV7-9	.	TRBJ1-4	CASSRGASNEKLFF	TGTGCCAGCAGCCGGGGGGCCTCTAATGAAAAACTGTTTTTT
.	TRBV13	TRBD1	TRBJ1-4	CASSTGTGKLFF	TGTGCCAGCAGCACAGGGACAGGGAAACTGTTTTTT
.	TRBV10-3	.	TRBJ1-6	CAISESRNRGSNSPLHF	TGTGCCATCAGTGAGTCGAGAAACCGGGGGTCAAATTCACCCCTCCACTTT
.	TRBV6-2/TRBV6-3	TRBD2	TRBJ2-7	CASSYSLAGKVYEQYF	TGTGCCAGCAGTTACTCTCTAGCGGGAAAGGTCTACGAGCAGTACTTC
.	TRBV7-9	TRBD1	TRBJ2-5	CASSPTGLQETQYF	TGTGCCAGCAGCCCGACAGGGCTTCAAGAGACCCAGTACTTC
.	TRBV29-1	TRBD1	TRBJ2-3	CSVGLKGQGANTQYF	TGCAGCGTTGGTTTAAAGGGACAGGGGGCAAATACGCAGTATTTT
.	TRBV9	TRBD1	TRBJ1-4	CASSVGAGTGVVEKLFF	TGTGCCAGCAGCGTCGGTGCGGGGACAGGGGTGGTTGAAAAACTGTTTTTT
few	TRBV28	TRBD2	TRBJ2-1	CASSPRGSGGDNEQFF	TGTGCCAGCAGCCCCCGGGGTAGCGGGGGGGACAATGAGCAGTTCTTC
.	TRBV11-3	.	TRBJ1-2	CASSFPGETNYGYTF	TGTGCCAGCAGCTTCCCAGGGGAAACTAACTATGGCTACACCTTC
.	TRBV10-3	TRBD1	TRBJ2-7	CAIKDRDTYEQYF	TGTGCCATTAAGGACAGGGACACCTACGAGCAGTACTTC
.	TRBV5-8	TRBD1	TRBJ2-3	CASSLGDRVGDTQYF	TGTGCCAGCAGCTTGGGCGACAGGGTGGGGGATACGCAGTATTTT
.	TRBV28	.	TRBJ1-1	CASSFRGANTEAFF	TGTGCCAGCAGTTTCCGGGGGGCGAACACTGAAGCTTTCTTT
.	TRBV11-2	TRBD1	TRBJ2-1	CASSPAPTGGFEQFF	TGTGCCAGCAGCCCCGCCCCAACAGGGGGCTTTGAGCAGTTCTTC